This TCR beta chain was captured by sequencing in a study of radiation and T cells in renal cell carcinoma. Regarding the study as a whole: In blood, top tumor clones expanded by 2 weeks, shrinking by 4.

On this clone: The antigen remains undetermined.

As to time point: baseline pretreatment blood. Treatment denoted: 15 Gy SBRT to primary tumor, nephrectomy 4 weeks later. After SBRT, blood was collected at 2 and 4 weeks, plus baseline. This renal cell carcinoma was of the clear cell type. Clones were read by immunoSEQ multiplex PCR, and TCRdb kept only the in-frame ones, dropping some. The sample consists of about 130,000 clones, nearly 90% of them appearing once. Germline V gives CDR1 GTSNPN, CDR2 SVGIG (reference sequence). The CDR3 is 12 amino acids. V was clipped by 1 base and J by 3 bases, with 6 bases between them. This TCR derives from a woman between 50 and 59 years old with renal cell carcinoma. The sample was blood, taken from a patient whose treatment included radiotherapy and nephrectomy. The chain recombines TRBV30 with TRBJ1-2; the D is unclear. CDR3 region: CAWSELYYGYTF. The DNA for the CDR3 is TGTGCCTGGAGTGAGTTGTACTATGGCTACACCTTC.